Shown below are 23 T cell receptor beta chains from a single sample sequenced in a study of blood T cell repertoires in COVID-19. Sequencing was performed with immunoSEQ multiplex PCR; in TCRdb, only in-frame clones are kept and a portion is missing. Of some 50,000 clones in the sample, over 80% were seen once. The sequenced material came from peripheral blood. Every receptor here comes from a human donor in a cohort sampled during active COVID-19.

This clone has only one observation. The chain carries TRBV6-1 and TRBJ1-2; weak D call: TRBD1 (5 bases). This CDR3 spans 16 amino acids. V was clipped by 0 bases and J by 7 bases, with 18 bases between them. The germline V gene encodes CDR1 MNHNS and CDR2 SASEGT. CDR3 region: CASSEARGGTSGGYTF. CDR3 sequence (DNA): TGTGCCAGCAGTGAAGCGAGGGGAGGGACCTCAGGTGGCTACACCTTC.

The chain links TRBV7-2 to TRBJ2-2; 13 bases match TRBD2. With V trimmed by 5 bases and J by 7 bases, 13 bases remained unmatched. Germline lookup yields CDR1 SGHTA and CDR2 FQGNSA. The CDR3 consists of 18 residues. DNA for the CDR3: TGTGCCAGCAGCCCAAGGACTAGCGGGGGACGCGCCTTCGGGGAGCTGTTTTTT. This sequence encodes CASSPRTSGGRAFGELFF.

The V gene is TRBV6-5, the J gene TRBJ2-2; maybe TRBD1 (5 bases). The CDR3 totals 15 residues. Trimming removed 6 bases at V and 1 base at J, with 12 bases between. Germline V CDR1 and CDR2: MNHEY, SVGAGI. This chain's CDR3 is CASRSYTGNTGELFF. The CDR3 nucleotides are TGTGCCAGCAGGTCGTACACAGGGAACACCGGGGAGCTGTTTTTT.

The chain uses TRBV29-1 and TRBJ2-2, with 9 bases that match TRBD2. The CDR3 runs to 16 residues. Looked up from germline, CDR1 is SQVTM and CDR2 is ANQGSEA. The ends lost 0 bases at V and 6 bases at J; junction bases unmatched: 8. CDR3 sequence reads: CSVEDPTSGLSGELFF. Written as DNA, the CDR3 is TGCAGCGTTGAAGATCCGACTAGCGGTCTCTCCGGGGAGCTGTTTTTT.

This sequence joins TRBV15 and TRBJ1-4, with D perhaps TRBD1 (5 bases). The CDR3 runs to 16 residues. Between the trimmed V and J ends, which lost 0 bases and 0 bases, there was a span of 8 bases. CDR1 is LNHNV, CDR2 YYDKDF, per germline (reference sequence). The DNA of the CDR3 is TGTGCCACCAGCAGAGATCCGACAGCAACTAATGAAAAACTGTTTTTT. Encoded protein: CATSRDPTATNEKLFF. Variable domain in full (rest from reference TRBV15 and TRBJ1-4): DAMVIQNPRYQVTQFGKPVTLSCSQTLNHNVMYWYQQKSSQAPKLLFHYYDKDFNNEADTPDNFQSRRPNTSFCFLDIRSPGLGDTAMYLCATSRDPTATNEKLFFGSGTQLSVL.

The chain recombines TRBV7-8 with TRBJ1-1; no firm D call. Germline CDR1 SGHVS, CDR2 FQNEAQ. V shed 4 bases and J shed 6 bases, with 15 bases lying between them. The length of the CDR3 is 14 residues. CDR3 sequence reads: CASSSGPNRAEAFF. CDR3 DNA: TGTGCCAGCAGCTCCGGTCCTAACCGGGCTGAAGCTTTCTTT.

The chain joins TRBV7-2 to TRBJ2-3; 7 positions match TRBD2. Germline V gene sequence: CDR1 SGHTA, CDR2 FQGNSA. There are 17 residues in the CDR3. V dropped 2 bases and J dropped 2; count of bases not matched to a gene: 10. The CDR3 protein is CASSLQTGTTHTDTQYF. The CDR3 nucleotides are TGTGCCAGCAGCTTACAAACCGGGACTACCCACACAGATACGCAGTATTTT.

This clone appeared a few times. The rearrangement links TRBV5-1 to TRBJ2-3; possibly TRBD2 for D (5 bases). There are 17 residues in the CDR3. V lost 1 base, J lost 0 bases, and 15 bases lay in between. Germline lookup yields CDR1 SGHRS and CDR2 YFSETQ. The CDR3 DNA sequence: TGCGCCAGCAGCTTGAACGGGATGAGGACTAGCACAGATACGCAGTATTTT. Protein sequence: CASSLNGMRTSTDTQYF. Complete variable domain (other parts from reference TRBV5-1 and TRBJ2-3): KAGVTQTPRYLIKTRGQQVTLSCSPISGHRSVSWYQQTPGQGLQFLFEYFSETQRNKGNFPGRFSGRQFSNSRSEMNVSTLELGDSALYLCASSLNGMRTSTDTQYFGPGTRLTVL.

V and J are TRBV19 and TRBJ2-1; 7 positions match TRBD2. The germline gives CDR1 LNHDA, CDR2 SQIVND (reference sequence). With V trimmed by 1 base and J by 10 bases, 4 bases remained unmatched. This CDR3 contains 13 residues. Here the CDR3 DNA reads TGTGCCAGTAGTATAGCGGGAGGTCGAGAGCAGTTCTTC. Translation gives CASSIAGGREQFF.

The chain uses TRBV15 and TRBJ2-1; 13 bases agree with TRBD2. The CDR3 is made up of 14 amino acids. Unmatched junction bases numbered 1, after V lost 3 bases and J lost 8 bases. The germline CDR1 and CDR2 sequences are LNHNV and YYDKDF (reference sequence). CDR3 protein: CATSSTSGRDEQFF. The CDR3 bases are TGTGCCACCAGCAGCACTAGCGGGAGGGATGAGCAGTTCTTC.

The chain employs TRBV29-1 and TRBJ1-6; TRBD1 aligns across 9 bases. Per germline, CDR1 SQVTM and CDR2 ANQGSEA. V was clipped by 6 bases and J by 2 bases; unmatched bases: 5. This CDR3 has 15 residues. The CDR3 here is CSVKRDRAYNSPLHF. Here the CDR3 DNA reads TGCAGCGTAAAAAGGGACAGGGCCTATAATTCACCCCTCCACTTT.

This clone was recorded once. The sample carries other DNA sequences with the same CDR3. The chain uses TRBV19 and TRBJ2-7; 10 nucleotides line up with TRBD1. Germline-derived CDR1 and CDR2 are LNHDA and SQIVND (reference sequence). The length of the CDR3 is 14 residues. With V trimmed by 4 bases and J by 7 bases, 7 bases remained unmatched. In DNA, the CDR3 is TGTGCCAGTAGTAGACAGGGGGCTTTTTTGGAGCAGTACTTC. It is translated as CASSRQGAFLEQYF.

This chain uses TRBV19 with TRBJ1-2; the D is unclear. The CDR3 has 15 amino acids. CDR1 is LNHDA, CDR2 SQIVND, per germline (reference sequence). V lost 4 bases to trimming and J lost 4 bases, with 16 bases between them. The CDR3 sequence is CASSTPLQRIYGYTF. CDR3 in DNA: TGTGCCAGTAGTACCCCCCTCCAGAGGATCTATGGCTACACCTTC.

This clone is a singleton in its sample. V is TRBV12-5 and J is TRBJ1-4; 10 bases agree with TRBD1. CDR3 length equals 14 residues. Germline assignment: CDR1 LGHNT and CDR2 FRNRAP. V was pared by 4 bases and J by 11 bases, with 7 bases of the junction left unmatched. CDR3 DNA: TGTGCTAGTGGTTGGGGGACAGGGGTCGCTAAACTGTTTTTT. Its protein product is CASGWGTGVAKLFF. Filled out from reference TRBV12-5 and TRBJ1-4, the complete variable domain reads DARVTQTPRHKVTEMGQEVTMRCQPILGHNTVFWYRQTMMQGLELLAYFRNRAPLDDSGMPKDRFSAEMPDATLATLKIQPSEPRDSAVYFCASGWGTGVAKLFFGSGTQLSVL.

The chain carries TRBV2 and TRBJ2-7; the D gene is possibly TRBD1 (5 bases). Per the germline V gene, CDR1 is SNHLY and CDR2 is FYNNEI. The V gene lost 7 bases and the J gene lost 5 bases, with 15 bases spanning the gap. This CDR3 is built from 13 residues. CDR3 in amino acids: CASNPSGFNEQYF. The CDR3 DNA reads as TGTGCCAGCAACCCTTCAGGGTTCAACGAGCAGTACTTC. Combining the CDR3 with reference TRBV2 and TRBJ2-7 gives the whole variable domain EPEVTQTPSHQVTQMGQEVILRCVPISNHLYFYWYRQILGQKVEFLVSFYNNEISEKSEIFDDQFSVERPDGSNFTLKIRSTKLEDSAMYFCASNPSGFNEQYFGPGTRLTVT.

The CDR3: CASSPGGGTSPLHF. CDR3 coding DNA: TGTGCCAGCTCACCGGGGGGTGGGACTTCACCCCTCCACTTT. This chain connects TRBV18 to TRBJ1-6; D perhaps matches TRBD1 (5 bases). This CDR3 is built from 14 residues. V lost 3 bases to trimming and J lost 9 bases, with 12 bases between them. CDR1 is KGHSH and CDR2 is LQKENI in the germline V gene.

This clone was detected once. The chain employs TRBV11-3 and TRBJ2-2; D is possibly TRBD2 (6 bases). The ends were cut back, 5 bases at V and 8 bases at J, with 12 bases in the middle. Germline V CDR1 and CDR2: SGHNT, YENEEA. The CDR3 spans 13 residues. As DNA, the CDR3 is TGTGCCAGCAGCCTAGCGAGGACAGGGGAGCTGTTTTTT. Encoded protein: CASSLARTGELFF.

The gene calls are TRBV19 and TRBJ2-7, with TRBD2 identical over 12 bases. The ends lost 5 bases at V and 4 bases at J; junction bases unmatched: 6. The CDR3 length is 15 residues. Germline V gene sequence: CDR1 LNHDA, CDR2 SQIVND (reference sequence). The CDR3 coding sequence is TGTGCCAGTAGTGCCGGGACTAGCGGGTCTTACGAGCAGTACTTC. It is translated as CASSAGTSGSYEQYF.

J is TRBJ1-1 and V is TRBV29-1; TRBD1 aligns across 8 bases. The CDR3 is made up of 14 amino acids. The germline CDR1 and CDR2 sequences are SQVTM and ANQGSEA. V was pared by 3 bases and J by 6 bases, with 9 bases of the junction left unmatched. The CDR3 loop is CSVDRGRRFPEAFF. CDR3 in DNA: TGCAGCGTTGACAGGGGGCGCCGTTTCCCTGAAGCTTTCTTT.

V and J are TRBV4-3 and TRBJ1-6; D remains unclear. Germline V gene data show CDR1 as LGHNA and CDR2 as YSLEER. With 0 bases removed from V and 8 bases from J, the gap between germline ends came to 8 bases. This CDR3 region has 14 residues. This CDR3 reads CASSQDPRDSPLHF. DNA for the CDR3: TGCGCCAGCAGCCAAGATCCGAGAGATTCACCCCTCCACTTT.

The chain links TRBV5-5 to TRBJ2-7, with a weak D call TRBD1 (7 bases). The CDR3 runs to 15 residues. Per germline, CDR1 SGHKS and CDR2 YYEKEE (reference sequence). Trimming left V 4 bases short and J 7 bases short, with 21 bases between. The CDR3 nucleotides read TGTGCCAGCAGCCCGGAGGGACAGACTAGTAGGGAGCAGTACTTC. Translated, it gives CASSPEGQTSREQYF.

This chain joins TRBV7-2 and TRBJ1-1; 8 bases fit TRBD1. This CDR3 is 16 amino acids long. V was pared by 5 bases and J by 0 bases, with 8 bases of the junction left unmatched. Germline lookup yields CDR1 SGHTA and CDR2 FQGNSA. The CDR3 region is CASSVRDRPMNTEAFF. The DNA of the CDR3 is TGTGCCAGCAGCGTACGGGACAGGCCGATGAACACTGAAGCTTTCTTT.

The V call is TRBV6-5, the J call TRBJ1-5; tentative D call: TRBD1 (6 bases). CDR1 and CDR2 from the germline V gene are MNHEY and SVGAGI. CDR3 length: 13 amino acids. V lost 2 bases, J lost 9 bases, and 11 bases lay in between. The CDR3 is CASSYDPRGPQHF. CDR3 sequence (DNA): TGTGCCAGCAGTTACGACCCCAGGGGGCCCCAGCATTTT.